Sequencing of this TCR beta chain was carried out in a study of cytomegalovirus exposure and HLA in healthy donors. Study-level information: Around 80 million unique TCRs from HLA-typed donors were held in an early data release. For the approximately 430 genotyped donors, around 76% fell within the Caucasian-associated ancestry cluster.

Study results and caveats: As was reported, the classifier diagnosed cytomegalovirus status with high specificity and sensitivity. Earlier analysis looked at TCR beta V segments, and most were productive about 90% or about 30% of the time.

Remarks on this clone: Its matching antigen is unknown.

The PCR had 60 Vbeta and 13 Jbeta primers. The data were produced by immunoSEQ multiplex PCR, yet TCRdb's version contains in-frame clones alone and is incomplete. This table has about 190,000 clones, 81% appearing once. There are 15 residues in the CDR3. The junction had 9 bases not matched to a gene; V was cut back by 3 bases and J by 7 bases. Germline V CDR1 and CDR2: SNHLY, FYNNEI. Material for sequencing was PBMCs. The receptor comes from a man aged 50 to 59 in good health and CMV-seronegative. V gene TRBV2 combines with J gene TRBJ2-4, with 7 bases that match TRBD2. The CDR3 DNA follows: TGTGCCAGCAGTGATAGTACGCAGGGAGGGAACATTCAGTACTTC. Amino acid sequence: CASSDSTQGGNIQYF.